In this sample, the clone carrying this T cell receptor beta chain turned up a few times. Its antigen is unknown. Germline V gene data show CDR1 as SGHTA and CDR2 as FQGNSA. V lost 8 bases to trimming and J lost 0 bases, with 17 bases between them. The CDR3 extends over 16 amino acids. The sample comes from a study of CD8 T cells in ankylosing spondylitis. TCRdb analysed the 5' RACE reads with MiXCR anew, one entry per CDR3 protein. The data show roughly 440,000 distinct CDR3 sequences, approximately 17% seen once. Study-wide results and limits: One TCR beta motif, made up of roughly 8 highly homologous variants, appeared characteristic of ankylosing spondylitis blood.

This clonotype was sampled from a male donor with ankylosing spondylitis. Specimen: blood, either unsorted or a sorted T cell fraction (not recorded which). The V gene is TRBV7-2, the J gene TRBJ1-3; D possibly corresponds to TRBD1 (6 bases). The CDR3 DNA reads TGTGCCAGCCACAGGGAGACAACGATCTCTGGAAACACCATATATTTT. Translated, it gives CASHRETTISGNTIYF.